A single sample gave rise to the 32 T cell receptor beta chains below, sequenced in a study of response to subunit inactivated influenza vaccine. TCRdb re-analysed the RT-PCR reads in MiXCR, keeping a single row per CDR3 protein. Of some 520,000 distinct CDR3 sequences listed, more than 15% are singletons. Here the sequenced sample was CD4+ T cells sorted from PBMCs, taken roughly 24 months after vaccination. The receptors shown here come from a man aged 45 to 75 who received an inactivated influenza vaccine.

The chain recombines TRBV7-2 with TRBJ1-1; TRBD1 might be the D (5 bases). V was trimmed by 2 bases and J by 6 bases, leaving 13 bases between them. The CDR3 spans 14 residues. Germline V gives CDR1 SGHTA, CDR2 FQGNSA. The CDR3 DNA is TGTGCCAGCAGCTTACGGGGGAGGGACGCTGAAGCTTTCTTT. It encodes CASSLRGRDAEAFF.

The gene calls are TRBV6-1 and TRBJ1-6; 7 bases agree with TRBD1. This CDR3 comprises 18 residues. From germline, CDR1 is MNHNS and CDR2 SASEGT. V lost 6 bases to trimming and J lost 7 bases; unmatched junction nucleotides: 18. This chain's CDR3 is CASRSRDSPIAKNSPLHF. The DNA for the CDR3 is TGTGCCAGCAGGAGCCGGGACAGCCCAATTGCCAAAAATTCACCCCTCCACTTT.

This clonotype showed up just a few times. The chain employs TRBV20-1 and TRBJ2-1, with D unclear. Trimming left V 4 bases short and J 6 bases short, with 13 bases between. The CDR3 spans 13 residues. Per the germline V gene, CDR1 is DFQATT and CDR2 is SNEGSKA (reference sequence). CDR3 residues: CSAKGPVGNEQFF. In nucleotides, the CDR3 is TGCAGTGCTAAAGGCCCCGTCGGCAATGAGCAGTTCTTC.

A word on this clonotype: Because the CDR3 is missing its conserved closing phenylalanine or tryptophan, this is likely a read error. This chain links TRBV29-1 with TRBJ2-3; D uncertain. This CDR3 contains 14 residues. V was clipped by 1 base and J by 1 base, with 9 bases between them. In germline, CDR1 is SQVTM, CDR2 ANQGSEA. Written as DNA, the CDR3 is TGCAGCGTTGAAGGTACCGGGCGCACAGATACGCAGTATTCT. Translated, it gives CSVEGTGRTDTQYS.

This clonotype was counted only a few times. The chain carries TRBV11-2 and TRBJ2-2, with 8 bases fitting TRBD2. CDR1 and CDR2 (germline): SGHAT, FQNNGV. CDR3 size: 18 residues. The J segment lost 6 bases and the V segment lost 1 base, leaving 13 bases of the junction unmatched. The CDR3 nucleotides read TGTGCCAGCAGCTTAGTCCTGGTCACGGGAGGGCGGCCCGGGGAGCTGTTTTTT. Residues: CASSLVLVTGGRPGELFF. The full variable domain, its missing parts supplied by reference TRBV11-2 and TRBJ2-2, is EAGVAQSPRYKIIEKRQSVAFWCNPISGHATLYWYQQILGQGPKLLIQFQNNGVVDDSQLPKDRFSAERLKGVDSTLKIQPAKLEDSAVYLCASSLVLVTGGRPGELFFGEGSRLTVL.

V gene TRBV12-3 or TRBV12-4 combines with J gene TRBJ2-3; D is undetermined. Between the trimmed V and J ends, which lost 5 bases and 6 bases, there was a span of 9 bases. The length of the CDR3 is 12 residues. As DNA, the CDR3 is TGTGCCAGCAGTCACATAGAGGATACGCAGTATTTT. As protein: CASSHIEDTQYF.

The chain combines TRBV18 with TRBJ2-1; 10 bases line up with TRBD1. This CDR3 region has 16 residues. After removal of 2 bases from V and 6 bases from J, the junction contained 7 bases not matched to a gene. Germline-derived CDR1 and CDR2 are KGHSH and LQKENI. CDR3 amino acids: CASSPKGQGSGNEQFF. CDR3 bases: TGTGCCAGCTCACCAAAGGGACAGGGGTCGGGCAATGAGCAGTTCTTC.

V gene TRBV6-5 combines with J gene TRBJ2-2, with TRBD2 matching 7 bases. Looked up from germline, CDR1 is MNHEY and CDR2 is SVGAGI. The CDR3 runs to 17 residues. The V segment lost 1 base and the J segment 6 bases; nucleotides outside the gene matches: 11. CDR3 DNA sequence: TGTGCCAGCAGTTACTTTCGCGGGAGCGTATCTTCCGGGGAGCTGTTTTTT. Protein product: CASSYFRGSVSSGELFF.

The sample holds many counts of this clonotype. V gene TRBV10-2 combines with J gene TRBJ2-7; 14 bases match TRBD2. Germline V gives CDR1 WSHSY, CDR2 SAAADI. This CDR3 spans 16 amino acids. Trimming cost V 7 bases and J 5 bases; bases outside gene matches: 10. This CDR3 reads CASTEGTSGSYHEQYF. DNA of the CDR3: TGCGCCAGCACCGAGGGGACTAGCGGGAGCTACCACGAGCAGTACTTC.

V gene TRBV10-3 combines with J gene TRBJ2-7; a possible D gene is TRBD1 (7 bases). V was shortened by 11 bases and J by 0 bases, with 17 bases between the two germline ends. Germline lookup yields CDR1 ENHRY and CDR2 SYGVKD. This CDR3 is 14 amino acids long. DNA of the CDR3: TGTGCCGCCACCGCGGGACAGAGCTCCTACGAGCAGTACTTC. Its protein product is CAATAGQSSYEQYF.

This clonotype occurred a few times. This chain uses TRBV5-1 with TRBJ1-6; no definite D call. The V end was cut by 0 bases, the J end by 6 bases, with 13 bases between. Germline V gene sequence: CDR1 SGHRS, CDR2 YFSETQ. This CDR3 has 16 residues. CDR3 protein: CASSLDWGFRNSPLHF. The CDR3 region has the DNA TGCGCCAGCAGCTTGGATTGGGGATTTCGTAATTCACCCCTCCACTTT.

The chain couples TRBV24-1 to TRBJ2-1; 8 nucleotides agree with TRBD1. The J segment lost 6 bases and the V segment lost 4 bases, leaving 7 bases of the junction unmatched. CDR3 length: 15 residues. Germline CDR1 reads KGHDR; CDR2 reads SFDVKD. CDR3 amino acids: CATSDSDRAVNEQFF. The CDR3 DNA reads as TGTGCCACCAGTGACTCGGACAGGGCGGTCAATGAGCAGTTCTTC.

The chain couples TRBV11-2 to TRBJ2-3; D remains unclear. CDR3 size: 11 residues. Trimming took off 5 bases at V and 10 bases at J, with 10 bases between the two ends. The germline V gene encodes CDR1 SGHAT and CDR2 FQNNGV. CDR3 amino acids: CASSTGVSQYF. The CDR3 DNA follows: TGTGCCAGCAGCACCGGCGTTTCGCAGTATTTT.

There are a few counts of this clonotype. This chain connects TRBV4-2 to TRBJ1-1; 7 nucleotides agree with TRBD1. Trimming at V came to 4 bases and at J to 4 bases, leaving 6 bases not matched to a gene. The V gene's germline CDR1 is LGHNA and CDR2 YNFKEQ. The CDR3 is made up of 14 amino acids. CDR3 DNA sequence: TGTGCCAGCAGCCCAAGGGCAGGGGGCACTGAAGCTTTCTTT. This sequence encodes CASSPRAGGTEAFF.

This clonotype was found a few times. This rearrangement joins TRBV29-1 to TRBJ1-5, with D perhaps TRBD1 (5 bases). The CDR3 length is 17 residues. Per germline, CDR1 SQVTM and CDR2 ANQGSEA. V was trimmed by 7 bases and J by 2 bases, leaving 24 bases between them. In nucleotides, the CDR3 is TGCAGCGCCAAACTGGGGTCCGGGGCCGTTGGCAATCAGCCCCAGCATTTT. Translating gives CSAKLGSGAVGNQPQHF. Using reference TRBV29-1 and TRBJ1-5 for the parts outside the CDR3, the full variable domain is SAVISQKPSRDICQRGTSLTIQCQVDSQVTMMFWYRQQPGQSLTLIATANQGSEATYESGFVIDKFPISRPNLTFSTLTVSNMSPEDSSIYLCSAKLGSGAVGNQPQHFGDGTRLSIL.

This clonotype showed up just a few times. The chain has TRBV5-1 and TRBJ2-7, with D possibly being TRBD1 or TRBD2 (5 bases each). V was trimmed by 3 bases and J by 6 bases, leaving 19 bases between them. Germline CDR1 and CDR2: SGHRS and YFSETQ. This CDR3 is 15 amino acids long. The CDR3 region has the DNA TGCGCCAGCAGCTCCTCCGGGACGGGATCTACCGAGCAGTACTTC. Its protein is CASSSSGTGSTEQYF.

This clonotype was seen more than once but under ten times. This chain links TRBV9 with TRBJ2-3, with 9 bases that match TRBD1. This CDR3 is built from 18 residues. Germline-derived CDR1 and CDR2 are SGDLS and YYNGEE. V was clipped by 0 bases and J by 2 bases; unmatched bases: 10. The CDR3 DNA sequence: TGTGCCAGCAGCGTAGATCTACAGGGGGCAATGTCCACAGATACGCAGTATTTT. Amino acids: CASSVDLQGAMSTDTQYF.

This clonotype was picked up a small number of times. Because the CDR3 is missing its conserved closing phenylalanine or tryptophan, this is likely a read error. The rearrangement links TRBV4-3 to TRBJ2-5, with D possibly matching TRBD2 (5 bases). This CDR3 contains 13 residues. With 0 bases removed from V and 4 bases from J, the gap between germline ends came to 6 bases. CDR1 is LGHNA, CDR2 YSLEER, per germline. The CDR3 DNA is TGCGCCAGCAGCCAAGATGAGGGAGAGACCCAGTACTCC. This codes for CASSQDEGETQYS.

This clonotype came up many times. The chain is built from TRBV7-6 and TRBJ1-1; 8 bases are shared with TRBD1. Germline V gene data show CDR1 as SGHVS and CDR2 as FNYEAQ. There are 15 residues in the CDR3. V lost 1 base to trimming and J lost 3 bases; unmatched junction nucleotides: 4. The CDR3 loop is CASSLEQGAYTEAFF. The CDR3 DNA reads TGTGCCAGCAGCTTAGAGCAGGGGGCGTACACTGAAGCTTTCTTT.

The CDR3 sequence is CASRSSDRGYNEQFF. The CDR3 nucleotides read TGTGCCAGCAGGTCCAGTGACAGGGGGTACAATGAGCAGTTCTTC. V usage is TRBV6-1 and J usage is TRBJ2-1; 9 nucleotides agree with TRBD1. In germline, CDR1 is MNHNS, CDR2 SASEGT. The CDR3 spans 15 residues. After removal of 6 bases from V and 4 bases from J, the junction contained 7 bases not matched to a gene.

In this sample, this clonotype turned up a few times. The CDR3 region is CASSSRLAGGSEQFF. The CDR3 DNA follows: TGTGCCAGCAGTTCGCGACTAGCGGGAGGGAGTGAGCAGTTCTTC. V is TRBV6-5 and J is TRBJ2-1; 14 bases are a match to TRBD2. The CDR3 loop spans 15 amino acids. Germline CDR1 reads MNHEY; CDR2 reads SVGAGI. V was clipped by 4 bases and J by 9 bases; unmatched bases: 5.

This clonotype was seen a few times. This sequence joins TRBV5-6 and TRBJ2-4; D call uncertain. V was pared by 4 bases and J by 6 bases, with 14 bases between. The CDR3 length is 14 residues. CDR1 is SGHDT, CDR2 YYEEEE, per germline. DNA of the CDR3: TGTGCCAGCAGCCCGCCCGGAACCCTAAACATTCAGTACTTC. Protein product: CASSPPGTLNIQYF.

This sequence joins TRBV7-9 and TRBJ2-1, with a tentative D call TRBD2 (5 bases). Trimming shortened V by 1 base and J by 4 bases, and 14 bases separated the two germline ends. CDR1 is SEHNR, CDR2 FQNEAQ, per germline (reference sequence). The CDR3 spans 16 residues. CDR3: CASSLGISERYNEQFF. For the CDR3, the DNA is TGTGCCAGCAGCTTAGGAATTAGCGAGAGATACAATGAGCAGTTCTTC.

This clonotype was counted a few times. The chain is built from TRBV15 and TRBJ2-3; D unresolved. The CDR3 has 14 residues. Trimming shortened V by 0 bases and J by 3 bases, and 7 bases separated the two germline ends. Germline loops: CDR1 LNHNV, CDR2 YYDKDF (reference sequence). The CDR3 sequence: CATSRDLKTDTQYF. DNA for the CDR3: TGTGCCACCAGCAGAGATCTAAAAACAGATACGCAGTATTTT. Full variable domain (rest looked up from reference TRBV15 and TRBJ2-3): DAMVIQNPRYQVTQFGKPVTLSCSQTLNHNVMYWYQQKSSQAPKLLFHYYDKDFNNEADTPDNFQSRRPNTSFCFLDIRSPGLGDTAMYLCATSRDLKTDTQYFGPGTRLTVL.

This clonotype appeared many times. The chain recombines TRBV5-1 with TRBJ1-6; D gene uncertain. V lost 10 bases to trimming and J lost 0 bases, with 20 bases between them. The CDR3 consists of 17 residues. Germline V gene data show CDR1 as SGHRS and CDR2 as YFSETQ. The CDR3 bases are TGCGCCCGTGAGGCCACCAACCACTACTCCTATAATTCACCCCTCCACTTT. Protein sequence: CAREATNHYSYNSPLHF. The full variable domain, completed using reference TRBV5-1 and TRBJ1-6, is KAGVTQTPRYLIKTRGQQVTLSCSPISGHRSVSWYQQTPGQGLQFLFEYFSETQRNKGNFPGRFSGRQFSNSRSEMNVSTLELGDSALYLCAREATNHYSYNSPLHFGNGTRLTVT.

The V gene is TRBV11-2, the J gene TRBJ2-4, with D maybe TRBD1 (5 bases). The V end lost 0 bases, the J end lost 12 bases, and 9 bases lay between the germline ends. Germline CDR1 SGHAT, CDR2 FQNNGV. This CDR3 comprises 12 residues. CDR3 amino acids: CASSLDRGGQYF. CDR3 nucleotide sequence: TGTGCCAGCAGCTTAGATAGGGGCGGTCAGTACTTC. Complete variable domain (other parts from reference TRBV11-2 and TRBJ2-4): EAGVAQSPRYKIIEKRQSVAFWCNPISGHATLYWYQQILGQGPKLLIQFQNNGVVDDSQLPKDRFSAERLKGVDSTLKIQPAKLEDSAVYLCASSLDRGGQYFGAGTRLSVL.

This clonotype was seen many times. In DNA form, the CDR3 reads TGTGCCAGCAGCGTTATGGTTAGCGGGATGGGTGAGCAGTTCTTC. Translated: CASSVMVSGMGEQFF. The chain has TRBV9 and TRBJ2-1, with 8 bases lining up with TRBD2. Germline lookup yields CDR1 SGDLS and CDR2 YYNGEE. Unmatched junction bases numbered 10, after V lost 2 bases and J lost 9 bases. The CDR3 spans 15 residues.

The chain has TRBV10-3 and TRBJ2-7, with D perhaps matching TRBD1 (6 bases). V was clipped by 3 bases and J by 5 bases, with 20 bases between them. The CDR3 sequence is 16 residues long. Germline values: CDR1 ENHRY, CDR2 SYGVKD. Here the CDR3 DNA reads TGTGCCATCAGTGACCCCTCGGGACGTGGGACACACGAGCAGTACTTC. It codes for CAISDPSGRGTHEQYF.

The genes are TRBV18 and TRBJ1-1; 8 bases fit TRBD1. The CDR3 sequence is 14 residues long. The germline gives CDR1 KGHSH, CDR2 LQKENI. With V trimmed by 3 bases and J by 4 bases, 4 bases remained unmatched. CDR3 sequence: CASSPTTGGTEAFF. The CDR3 coding sequence is TGTGCCAGCTCACCTACAACAGGGGGCACTGAAGCTTTCTTT. Full variable domain (remainder filled in from reference TRBV18 and TRBJ1-1): NAGVMQNPRHLVRRRGQEARLRCSPMKGHSHVYWYRQLPEEGLKFMVYLQKENIIDESGMPKERFSAEFPKEGPSILRIQQVVRGDSAAYFCASSPTTGGTEAFFGQGTRLTVV.

V gene TRBV4-1 combines with J gene TRBJ2-7; perhaps TRBD2 as D (6 bases). This CDR3 is built from 13 residues. V lost 3 bases to trimming and J lost 7 bases, with 13 bases between them. Germline loops: CDR1 MGHRA, CDR2 YSYEKL. The CDR3 region is CASSQELAREQYF. CDR3 nucleotides: TGCGCCAGCAGCCAGGAACTAGCCCGAGAGCAGTACTTC.

The chain carries TRBV19 and TRBJ1-1; the D gene is possibly TRBD1 (6 bases). The CDR3 is 14 amino acids. The V gene lost 6 bases and the J gene lost 4 bases, with 15 bases spanning the gap. Germline CDR1 reads LNHDA; CDR2 reads SQIVND (reference sequence). The CDR3 nucleotides are TGTGCCAGTAGCCCTAAAACAGGGACCACTGAAGCTTTCTTT. Residues: CASSPKTGTTEAFF.

This clonotype was counted only a few times. V and J are TRBV20-1 and TRBJ2-7, with 9 bases lining up with TRBD1. Per the germline V gene, CDR1 is DFQATT and CDR2 is SNEGSKA (reference sequence). V trimming: 6 bases; J trimming: 4 bases; junction bases outside the gene matches: 10. This CDR3 is 14 amino acids long. The CDR3 region has the DNA TGCAGTGCCGACGAGACAGGGGGGAATTACGAGCAGTACTTC. Protein sequence: CSADETGGNYEQYF.